This TCR beta chain was sequenced during a study of blood T cell repertoires in COVID-19 (TCRdb year 2020). Context from the whole study: Collaborator samples came from the United States, Italy and Spain and covered acute and convalescent phases of COVID-19. The repertoires were made available in a free public database intended to serve as a resource for research on the immune response to SARS-CoV-2. Samples came from the ongoing ImmuneRACE study (first 160 participants) plus 1,254 subjects from 6 global collaborators. Subjects who had been exposed to COVID-19, were actively infected with it, or had recovered from it provided the deeply sampled blood TCRbeta repertoires that made up the dataset. Where HLA class I and class II types were available, the types were taken from metadata supplied by the sample provider, not from assay-based typing. The sample metadata nearly always contained a de-identified subject ID, COVID-19 status, age in years and sex. The material from the prospective study consisted of cDNA or gDNA derived from T cells, B-cell-depleted T cells, or PBMCs. The paper as a whole reports these results and caveats: Clinical and demographic metadata were provided uncurated, with the amount varying by source and participant.

Reading from cysteine to phenylalanine, the CDR3 counts 13 amino acids. Only CDR3 DNA remains: 39 bases, in frame from the first base. Looking up the germline V gene yields CDR1 MNHEY and CDR2 SVGEGT. V loses 6 bases, J loses 4 bases, and the germline ends lie 12 bases apart. Whole blood was collected in K2EDTA tubes by collaborating institutions according to the institutions' own protocols. For TCRbeta analysis, collaborators shipped samples in one of three forms: frozen whole blood, isolated PBMCs, or DNA extracted from either of those sample types. As for this clone: Its antigen specificity is not known. Base qualities are missing; no much larger clone stands one base away.

The immunoSEQ Assay, a bias-controlled multiplex PCR, was used to amplify TCRbeta CDR3 regions from genomic DNA. The original methods were these. The number of nucleated cells in each sample was estimated by amplification of reference gene primers within the assay. To quantify the absolute abundance of each unique TCRbeta CDR3 rearrangement, sequence reads were collapsed and filtered. For each sample, productive Simpson clonality was calculated as the square root of Simpson's diversity index across productive rearrangements. TCRdb stores this immuneACCESS table with in-frame sequences only. Part of the clones is absent; in the studies checked, under half of the shortfall reflects unresolved V genes, and no reason is known for the rest. Clone size and the V and J calls come from that table; the DNA yielded D and trimming. In all, the sample holds about 490,000 clones, and 75% to 90% of those were seen once. The ten largest clones capture approximately 3% of the sample.

The chain employs TRBV6-2 or TRBV6-3 and TRBJ1-2, with a tentative D gene TRBD1 over 5 matching bases. This receptor was taken from a human donor in a cohort sampled during active COVID-19. Sequenced: peripheral blood. The bases read TGTGCCAGCAGCTTACAGGCTCCCTATGGCTACACCTTC. It codes for CASSLQAPYGYTF.